This T cell receptor (beta chain) was captured in a study of cytomegalovirus exposure and HLA in healthy donors. Overall study findings and caveats: In vitro confirmation showed a few CMV-associated chains to be CMV antigen specific. Cytomegalovirus association was assigned to about 150 TCR beta chains. Reportedly, diagnosis of cytomegalovirus status by the classifier showed high specificity and sensitivity.

The donors belonged to the roughly 130-subject validation cohort, separate from the approximately 700-subject first cohort. Data came from immunoSEQ multiplex PCR; TCRdb stores just in-frame clones and leaves some out. The sample shows over 150,000 clones, 75% to 85% of them seen only once. On this clone itself: Its antigen is unidentified.

This receptor was identified in a woman in her twenties or thirties in good health and CMV-seropositive. The sample taken for sequencing was PBMCs.

The CDR3 nucleotides read TGCGCCAGCAGCTTGAGCGGCGGCACCTACGAGCAGTACTTC. Translating gives CASSLSGGTYEQYF. The J gene is TRBJ2-7, the V gene TRBV5-1, with TRBD2 as a possible D gene (5 bases). V lost 1 base and J 2 bases, leaving 10 bases between the germline ends. There are 14 residues in the CDR3. Germline assignment: CDR1 SGHRS and CDR2 YFSETQ.